This TCR beta chain was captured in a study of regulatory T cells in long-lasting Graves disease. V lost 2 bases to trimming and J lost 4 bases, with 18 bases between them. The CDR3 has 17 residues. In germline, CDR1 is SEHNR, CDR2 FQNEAQ (reference sequence). Study-wide results and caveats: Compared with new cases, persistent Graves' patients showed reduced TCR diversity.

This clonotype occurred many times. The antigen is undetermined. Arm-PCR of CDR3 regions and iRepertoire HTBI primers were used to build TCR beta libraries. TCRdb reprocessed the multiplex PCR reads with MiXCR, giving one entry per CDR3 protein. This table has a few hundred thousand distinct CDR3 sequences, about an eighth appearing once. Time point here: newly diagnosed GD, antithyroid drugs for less than 3 months. RNA extracted from PBMCs served as the sequencing template. One endocrinology department in Xi'an, China, was where patients came from. In addition, the sample was reused for a study of T cells in Graves' hyperthyroidism and ophthalmopathy.

The material was peripheral blood mononuclear cells (PBMCs), obtained at new diagnosis, from a patient treated with antithyroid drugs. The chain has TRBV7-9 and TRBJ1-5; D may be TRBD1 (5 bases). The clonotype comes from a woman aged 18-29 years with Graves disease. The CDR3 sequence is CASSLSVGGWDNQPQHF. The CDR3 DNA reads as TGTGCCAGCAGCTTATCCGTTGGGGGGTGGGATAATCAGCCCCAGCATTTT.